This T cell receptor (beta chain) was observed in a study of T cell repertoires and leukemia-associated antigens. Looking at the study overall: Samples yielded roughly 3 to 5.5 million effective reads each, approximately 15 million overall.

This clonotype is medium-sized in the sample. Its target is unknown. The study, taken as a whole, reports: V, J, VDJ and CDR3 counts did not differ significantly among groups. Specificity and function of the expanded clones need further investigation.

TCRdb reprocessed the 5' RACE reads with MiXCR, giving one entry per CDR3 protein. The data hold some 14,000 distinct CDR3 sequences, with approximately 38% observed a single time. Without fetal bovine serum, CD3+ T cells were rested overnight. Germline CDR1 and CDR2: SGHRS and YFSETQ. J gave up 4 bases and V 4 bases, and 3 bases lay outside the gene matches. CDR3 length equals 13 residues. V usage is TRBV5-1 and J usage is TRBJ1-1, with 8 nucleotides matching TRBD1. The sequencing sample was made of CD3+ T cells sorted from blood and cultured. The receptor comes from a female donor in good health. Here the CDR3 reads CASSLTGGTEAFF. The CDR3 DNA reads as TGCGCCAGCAGCCTCACAGGGGGCACTGAAGCTTTCTTT.